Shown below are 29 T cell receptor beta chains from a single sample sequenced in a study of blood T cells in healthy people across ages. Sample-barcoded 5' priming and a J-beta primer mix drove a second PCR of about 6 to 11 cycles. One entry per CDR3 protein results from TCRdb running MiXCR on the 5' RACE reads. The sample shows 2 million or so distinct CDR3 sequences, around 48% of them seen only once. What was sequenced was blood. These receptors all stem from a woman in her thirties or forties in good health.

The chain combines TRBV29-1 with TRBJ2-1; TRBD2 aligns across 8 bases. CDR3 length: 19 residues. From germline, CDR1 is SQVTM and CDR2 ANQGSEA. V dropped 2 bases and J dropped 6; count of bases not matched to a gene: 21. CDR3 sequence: CSVEPEIAGRPGASNEQFF. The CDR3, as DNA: TGCAGCGTTGAACCCGAGATAGCGGGGCGGCCGGGCGCCTCCAATGAGCAGTTCTTC.

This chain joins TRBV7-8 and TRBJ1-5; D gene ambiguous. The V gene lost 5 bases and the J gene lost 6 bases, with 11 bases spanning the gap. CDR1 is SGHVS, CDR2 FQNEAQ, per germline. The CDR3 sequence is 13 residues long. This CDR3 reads CASSLNPGQPQHF. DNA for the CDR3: TGTGCCAGCAGCCTTAATCCGGGTCAGCCCCAGCATTTT.

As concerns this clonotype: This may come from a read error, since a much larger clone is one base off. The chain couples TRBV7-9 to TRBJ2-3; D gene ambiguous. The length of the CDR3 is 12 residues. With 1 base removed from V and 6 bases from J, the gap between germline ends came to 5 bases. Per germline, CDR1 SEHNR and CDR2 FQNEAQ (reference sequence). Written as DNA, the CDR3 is TGTGCCAGCAGCTTAGATATGGATACGCAGTATTTT. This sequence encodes CASSLDMDTQYF. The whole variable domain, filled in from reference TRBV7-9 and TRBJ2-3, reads DTGVSQNPRHKITKRGQNVTFRCDPISEHNRLYWYRQTLGQGPEFLTYFQNEAQLEKSRLLSDRFSAERPKGSFSTLEIQRTEQGDSAMYLCASSLDMDTQYFGPGTRLTVL.

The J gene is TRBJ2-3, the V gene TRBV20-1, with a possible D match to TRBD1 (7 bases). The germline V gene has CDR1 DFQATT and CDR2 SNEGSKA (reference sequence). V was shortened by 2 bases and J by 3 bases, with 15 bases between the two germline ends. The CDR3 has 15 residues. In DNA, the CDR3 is TGCAGTGCTAGAACCGGCAGGGGGAGGACAGATACGCAGTATTTT. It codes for CSARTGRGRTDTQYF.

In DNA, the CDR3 is TGTGCCAGCAGCGTAGAAAGGGTAGGTTCCTACAATGAGCAGTTCTTC. Its translation is CASSVERVGSYNEQFF. The chain has TRBV9 and TRBJ2-1; unclear D gene. The ends were cut back, 0 bases at V and 1 base at J, with 11 bases in the middle. The CDR3 length is 16 residues. The germline CDR1 and CDR2 sequences are SGDLS and YYNGEE.

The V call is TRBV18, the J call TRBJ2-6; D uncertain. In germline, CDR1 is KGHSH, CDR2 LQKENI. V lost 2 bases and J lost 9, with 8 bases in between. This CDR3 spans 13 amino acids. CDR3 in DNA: TGTGCCAGCTCACCAGGGGAAGGCAACGTCCTGACTTTC. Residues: CASSPGEGNVLTF.

The CDR3 sequence: CASSFFSGGGSTDTQYF. The CDR3 DNA reads TGTGCCAGCAGTTTTTTTAGCGGGGGGGGAAGCACAGATACGCAGTATTTT. This chain links TRBV6-5 with TRBJ2-3; TRBD2 aligns across 11 bases. V shed 4 bases, J shed 0 bases, and the junction held 6 bases outside the gene matches. In germline, CDR1 is MNHEY, CDR2 SVGAGI. CDR3 length: 17 amino acids.

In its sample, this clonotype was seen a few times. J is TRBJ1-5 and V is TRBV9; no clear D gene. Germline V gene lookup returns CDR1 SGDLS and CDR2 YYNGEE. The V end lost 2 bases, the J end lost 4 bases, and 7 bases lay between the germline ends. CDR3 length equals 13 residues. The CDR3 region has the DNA TGTGCCAGCAGCGTTTCACCGAATCAGCCCCAGCATTTT. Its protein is CASSVSPNQPQHF.

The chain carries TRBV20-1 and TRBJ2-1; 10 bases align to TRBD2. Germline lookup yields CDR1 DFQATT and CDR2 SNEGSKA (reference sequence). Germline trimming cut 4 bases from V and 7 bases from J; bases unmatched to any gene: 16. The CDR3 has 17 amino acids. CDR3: CSAKIPVAGGVRNEQFF. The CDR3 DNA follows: TGCAGTGCTAAAATCCCTGTAGCGGGGGGTGTCCGGAATGAGCAGTTCTTC.

Here the CDR3 reads CSVASLETQYF. CDR3 coding DNA: TGCAGCGTCGCTAGCTTGGAGACCCAGTACTTC. The chain links TRBV29-1 to TRBJ2-5; TRBD2 might be the D (5 bases). The V gene lost 6 bases and the J gene lost 5 bases, with 10 bases spanning the gap. The CDR3 runs 11 residues. Germline CDR1 SQVTM, CDR2 ANQGSEA.

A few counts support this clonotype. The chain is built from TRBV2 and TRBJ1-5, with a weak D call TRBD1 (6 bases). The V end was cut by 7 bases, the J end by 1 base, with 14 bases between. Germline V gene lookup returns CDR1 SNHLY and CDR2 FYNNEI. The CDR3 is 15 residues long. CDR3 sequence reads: CASNSFQGSNQPQHF. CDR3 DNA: TGTGCCAGCAACTCATTCCAGGGGAGCAATCAGCCCCAGCATTTT.

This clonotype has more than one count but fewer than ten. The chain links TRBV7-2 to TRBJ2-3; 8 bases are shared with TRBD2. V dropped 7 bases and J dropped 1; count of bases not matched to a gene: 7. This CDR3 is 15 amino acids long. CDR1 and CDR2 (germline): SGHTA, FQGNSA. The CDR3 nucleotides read TGTGCCAGCAACGATCGGGGGGGCCGCACAGATACGCAGTATTTT. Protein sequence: CASNDRGGRTDTQYF. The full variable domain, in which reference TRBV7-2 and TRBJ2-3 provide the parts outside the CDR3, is GAGVSQSPSNKVTEKGKDVELRCDPISGHTALYWYRQSLGQGLEFLIYFQGNSAPDKSGLPSDRFSAERTGGSVSTLTIQRTQQEDSAVYLCASNDRGGRTDTQYFGPGTRLTVL.

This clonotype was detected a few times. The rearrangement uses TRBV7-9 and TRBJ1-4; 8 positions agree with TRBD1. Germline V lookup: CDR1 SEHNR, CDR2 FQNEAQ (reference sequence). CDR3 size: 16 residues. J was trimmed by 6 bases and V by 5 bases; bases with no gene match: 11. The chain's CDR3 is CASSRAQGVWDEKLFF. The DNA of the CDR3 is TGTGCCAGCAGCCGCGCACAGGGGGTCTGGGATGAAAAACTGTTTTTT. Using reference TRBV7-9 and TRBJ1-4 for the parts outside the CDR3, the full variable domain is DTGVSQNPRHKITKRGQNVTFRCDPISEHNRLYWYRQTLGQGPEFLTYFQNEAQLEKSRLLSDRFSAERPKGSFSTLEIQRTEQGDSAMYLCASSRAQGVWDEKLFFGSGTQLSVL.

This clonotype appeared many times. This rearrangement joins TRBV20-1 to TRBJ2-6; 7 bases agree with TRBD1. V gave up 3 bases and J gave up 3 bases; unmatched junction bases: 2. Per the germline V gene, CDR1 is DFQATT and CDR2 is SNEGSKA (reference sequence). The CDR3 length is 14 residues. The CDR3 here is CSARRGLGANVLTF. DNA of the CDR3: TGCAGTGCTAGGAGGGGGCTTGGGGCCAACGTCCTGACTTTC.

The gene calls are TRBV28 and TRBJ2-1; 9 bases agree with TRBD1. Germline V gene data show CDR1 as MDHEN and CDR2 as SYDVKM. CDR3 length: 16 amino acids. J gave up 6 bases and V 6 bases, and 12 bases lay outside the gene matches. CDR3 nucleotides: TGTGCCAGCAGAAACCCTGGGACAGGGAGGTCCAATGAGCAGTTCTTC. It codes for CASRNPGTGRSNEQFF.

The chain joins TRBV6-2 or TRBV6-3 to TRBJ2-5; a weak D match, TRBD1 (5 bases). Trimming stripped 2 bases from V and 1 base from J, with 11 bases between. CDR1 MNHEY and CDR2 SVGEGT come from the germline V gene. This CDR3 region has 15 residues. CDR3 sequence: CASSYRQGSQETQYF. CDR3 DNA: TGTGCCAGCAGTTACAGGCAGGGAAGCCAAGAGACCCAGTACTTC.

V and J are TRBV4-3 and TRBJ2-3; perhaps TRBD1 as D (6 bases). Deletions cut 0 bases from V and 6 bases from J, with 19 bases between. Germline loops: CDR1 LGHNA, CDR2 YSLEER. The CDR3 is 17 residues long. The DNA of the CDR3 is TGCGCCAGCAGCCAAGATGGGTTGGCAGGGGAGAGTGATACGCAGTATTTT. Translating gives CASSQDGLAGESDTQYF.

DNA for the CDR3: TGTGCCAGCACGGTCCAGGGGGTTGGAAATTCACCCCTCCACTTT. Translated: CASTVQGVGNSPLHF. The chain combines TRBV7-8 with TRBJ1-6; 7 nucleotides agree with TRBD1. This CDR3 comprises 15 residues. V was clipped by 7 bases and J by 7 bases; unmatched bases: 10. Germline V gene data show CDR1 as SGHVS and CDR2 as FQNEAQ.

The CDR3: CASSFWRDRLNTEAFF. The CDR3 coding sequence is TGCGCCAGCAGCTTCTGGAGGGACAGGTTAAACACTGAAGCTTTCTTT. This chain connects TRBV5-1 to TRBJ1-1; 8 nucleotides match TRBD1. Per the germline V gene, CDR1 is SGHRS and CDR2 is YFSETQ. This CDR3 has 16 amino acids. J gave up 2 bases and V 2 bases, and 8 bases lay outside the gene matches.

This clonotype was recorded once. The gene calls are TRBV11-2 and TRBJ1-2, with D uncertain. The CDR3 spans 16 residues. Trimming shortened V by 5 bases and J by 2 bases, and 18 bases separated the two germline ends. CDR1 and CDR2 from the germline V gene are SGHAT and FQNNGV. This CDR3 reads CASSSLGRPPNYGYTF. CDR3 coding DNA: TGTGCCAGCAGCAGCCTGGGGAGGCCCCCCAACTATGGCTACACCTTC.

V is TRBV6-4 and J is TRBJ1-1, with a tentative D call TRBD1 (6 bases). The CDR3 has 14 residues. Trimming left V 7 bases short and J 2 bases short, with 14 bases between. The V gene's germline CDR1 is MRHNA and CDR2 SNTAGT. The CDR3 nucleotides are TGTGCCAGCAAAATCCGGGACACAAACACTGAAGCTTTCTTT. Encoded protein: CASKIRDTNTEAFF.

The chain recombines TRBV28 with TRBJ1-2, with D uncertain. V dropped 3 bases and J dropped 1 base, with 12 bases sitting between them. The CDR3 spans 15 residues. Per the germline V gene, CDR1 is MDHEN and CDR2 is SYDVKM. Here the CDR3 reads CASSFVGTLNYGYTF. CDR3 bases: TGTGCCAGCAGTTTTGTTGGAACCCTTAACTATGGCTACACCTTC.

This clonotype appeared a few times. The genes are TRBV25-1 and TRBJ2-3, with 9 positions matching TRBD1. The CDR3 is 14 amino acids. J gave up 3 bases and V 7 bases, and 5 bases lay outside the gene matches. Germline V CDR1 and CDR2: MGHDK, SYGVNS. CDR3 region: CASTRTGETDTQYF. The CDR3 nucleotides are TGTGCCAGCACTAGGACAGGGGAGACAGATACGCAGTATTTT.

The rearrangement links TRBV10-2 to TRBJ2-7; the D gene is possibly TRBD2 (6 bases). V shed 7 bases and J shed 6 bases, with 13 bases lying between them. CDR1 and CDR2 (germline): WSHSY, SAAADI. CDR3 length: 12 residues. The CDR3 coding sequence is TGCGCCAGCAAAGGGACTGCGACCGAGCAGTACTTC. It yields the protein CASKGTATEQYF.

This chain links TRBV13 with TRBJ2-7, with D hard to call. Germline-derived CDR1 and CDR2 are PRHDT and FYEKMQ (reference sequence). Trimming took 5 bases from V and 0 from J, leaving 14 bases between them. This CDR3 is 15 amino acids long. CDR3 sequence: CASSATGGTSYEQYF. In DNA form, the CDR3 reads TGTGCCAGCAGCGCTACGGGTGGTACCTCCTACGAGCAGTACTTC.

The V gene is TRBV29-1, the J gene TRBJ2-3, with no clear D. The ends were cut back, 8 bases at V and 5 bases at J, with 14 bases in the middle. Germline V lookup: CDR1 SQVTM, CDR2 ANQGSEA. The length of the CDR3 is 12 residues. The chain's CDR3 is CSLQVNVDTQYF. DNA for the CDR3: TGCAGCCTTCAAGTCAACGTAGATACGCAGTATTTT.

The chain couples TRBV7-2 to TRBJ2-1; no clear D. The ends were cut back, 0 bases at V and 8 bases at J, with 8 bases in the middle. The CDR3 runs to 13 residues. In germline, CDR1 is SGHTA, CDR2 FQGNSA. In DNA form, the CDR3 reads TGTGCCAGCAGCTTAGCGCCGCCGGATGAGCAGTTCTTC. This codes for CASSLAPPDEQFF.

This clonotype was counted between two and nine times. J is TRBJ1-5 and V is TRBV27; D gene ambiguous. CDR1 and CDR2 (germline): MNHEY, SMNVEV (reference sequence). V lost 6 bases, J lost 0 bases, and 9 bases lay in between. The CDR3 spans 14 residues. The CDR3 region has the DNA TGTGCCAGCAGGAACGGTCATAGCAATCAGCCCCAGCATTTT. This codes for CASRNGHSNQPQHF.

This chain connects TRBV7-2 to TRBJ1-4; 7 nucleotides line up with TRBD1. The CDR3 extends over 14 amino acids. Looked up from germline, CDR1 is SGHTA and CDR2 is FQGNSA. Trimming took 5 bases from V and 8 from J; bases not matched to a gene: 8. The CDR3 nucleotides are TGTGCCAGCAGCCACGGACAGGTTGAAGAAAAACTGTTTTTT. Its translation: CASSHGQVEEKLFF.